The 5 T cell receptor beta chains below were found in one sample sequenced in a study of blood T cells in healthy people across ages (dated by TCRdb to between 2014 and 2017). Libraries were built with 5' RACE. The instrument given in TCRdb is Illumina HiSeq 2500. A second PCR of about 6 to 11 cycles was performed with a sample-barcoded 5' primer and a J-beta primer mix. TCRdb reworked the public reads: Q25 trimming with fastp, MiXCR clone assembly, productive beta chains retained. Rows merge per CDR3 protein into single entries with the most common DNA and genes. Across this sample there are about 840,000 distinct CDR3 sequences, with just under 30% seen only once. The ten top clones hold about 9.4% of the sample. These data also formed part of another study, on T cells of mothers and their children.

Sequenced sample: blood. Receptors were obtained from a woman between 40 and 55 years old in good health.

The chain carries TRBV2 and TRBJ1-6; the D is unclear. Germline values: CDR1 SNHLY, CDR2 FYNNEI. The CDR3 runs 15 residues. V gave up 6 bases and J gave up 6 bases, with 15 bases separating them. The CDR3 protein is CASRAAGSTNSPLHF. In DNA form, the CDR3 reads TGTGCCAGCAGAGCCGCGGGGAGTACTAATTCACCCCTCCACTTT.

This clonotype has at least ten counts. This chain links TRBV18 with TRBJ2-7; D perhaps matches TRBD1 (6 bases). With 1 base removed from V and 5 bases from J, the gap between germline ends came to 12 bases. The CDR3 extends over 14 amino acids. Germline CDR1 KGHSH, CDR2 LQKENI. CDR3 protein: CASSPRTDSHEQYF. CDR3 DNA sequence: TGTGCCAGCTCACCACGGACAGACAGCCACGAGCAGTACTTC.

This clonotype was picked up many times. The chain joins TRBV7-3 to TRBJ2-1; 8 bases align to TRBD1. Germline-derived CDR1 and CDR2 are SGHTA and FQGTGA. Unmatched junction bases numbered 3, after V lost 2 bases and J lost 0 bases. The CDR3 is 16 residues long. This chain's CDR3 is CASSLQGASSYNEQFF. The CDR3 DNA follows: TGTGCCAGCAGCTTACAGGGGGCTAGCTCCTACAATGAGCAGTTCTTC.

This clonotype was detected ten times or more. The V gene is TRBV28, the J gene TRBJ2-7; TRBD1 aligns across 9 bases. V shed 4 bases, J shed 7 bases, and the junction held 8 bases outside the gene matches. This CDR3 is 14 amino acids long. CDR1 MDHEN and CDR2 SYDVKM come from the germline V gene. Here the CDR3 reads CASSSGTGYREQYF. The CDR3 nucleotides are TGTGCCAGCAGTTCCGGGACAGGGTATCGGGAGCAGTACTTC. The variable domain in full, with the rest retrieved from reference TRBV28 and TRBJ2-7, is DVKVTQSSRYLVKRTGEKVFLECVQDMDHENMFWYRQDPGLGLRLIYFSYDVKMKEKGDIPEGYSVSREKKERFSLILESASTNQTSMYLCASSSGTGYREQYFGPGTRLTVT.

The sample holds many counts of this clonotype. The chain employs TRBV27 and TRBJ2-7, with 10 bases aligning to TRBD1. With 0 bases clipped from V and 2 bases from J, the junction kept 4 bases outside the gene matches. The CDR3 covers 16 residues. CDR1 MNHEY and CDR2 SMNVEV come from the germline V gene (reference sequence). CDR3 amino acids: CASSLSLGTGAYEQYF. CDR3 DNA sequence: TGTGCCAGCAGTTTATCCCTCGGGACAGGGGCCTACGAGCAGTACTTC.